Reported below is one TCR beta chain. This sample was taken from a study of blood T cell repertoires in COVID-19. Study context: Some COVID-19 samples were acute and others convalescent; all came from the United States, Italy and Spain. PBMCs, B-cell-depleted T cells, or T cells provided the cDNA or gDNA that made up the material.

Per the original data handling: Using reference gene primer amplification, nucleated cell counts were estimated. Assay: immunoSEQ multiplex PCR; the TCRdb copy retains only in-frame clones and omits some. Clone size and V and J calls were adopted from that table, with D and trimming inferred from the DNA. The sample shows 250,000 to 300,000 clones, 87% of them seen only once. CDR3 length: 13 residues. V lost 5 bases, J lost 4 bases, and 11 bases lay in between. The sample consisted of peripheral blood. This rearrangement joins TRBV12-3 or TRBV12-4 to TRBJ1-2; D is perhaps TRBD1 (5 bases). The clonotype was recovered from a woman between 45 and 65 years old who had recovered from COVID-19. CDR3 bases: TGTGCCAGCAGTCCTACAGGATTCTATGGCTACACCTTC. Residues: CASSPTGFYGYTF.